This T cell receptor beta chain emerged from a study of T cells in Graves' hyperthyroidism and ophthalmopathy. The CDR3 regions of TCR beta were amplified from RNA transcripts. TCR CDR3 regions were first amplified by RT-PCR with HTBI primers. TCRdb recomputed calls from the multiplex PCR reads with MiXCR, one row per CDR3 protein. This sample has about 400,000 distinct CDR3 sequences, with 15% to 19% found just once. This clonotype showed up many times. Its antigen is as yet unknown. Regarding the study as a whole: Blood samples included most of the expanded thyroid clonotypes exceeding 0.001. Stable hyperthyroidism was told apart from ophthalmopathy by a model built on 13 V-J features.

Trimming removed 6 bases from V and 4 bases from J; junction bases left unmatched: 3. The CDR3 is 14 residues long. Germline CDR1 and CDR2: ENHRY and SYGVKD. This rearrangement joins TRBV10-3 to TRBJ2-3; TRBD2 agrees at 11 bases. The clonotype was recovered from a young woman with Graves' hyperthyroidism that later progressed to Graves' ophthalmopathy. Specimen: blood. CDR3 in amino acids: CAIRIAGGADTQYF. CDR3 bases: TGTGCCATCAGGATAGCGGGAGGGGCAGATACGCAGTATTTT.